The next 2 T cell receptor beta chains were all read from a single sample in a study of cytomegalovirus exposure and HLA in healthy donors. The PCR ran on 60 Vbeta and 13 Jbeta primers. The protocol was immunoSEQ multiplex PCR, while the TCRdb copy is restricted to in-frame clones and leaves out a portion. This table holds more than 150,000 clones, over 65% found once. The material sequenced was PBMCs. These receptors originate from a man aged 18 to 29 in good health and CMV-seronegative.

The chain has TRBV6-1 and TRBJ1-1; D uncertain. CDR1 and CDR2 from the germline V gene are MNHNS and SASEGT. Trimming cost V 5 bases and J 11 bases, with 6 bases left between them. The CDR3 extends over 9 amino acids. The CDR3 DNA follows: TGTGCCAGCAGTTACTTGGCTTTCTTT. It yields the protein CASSYLAFF.

The V gene is TRBV29-1, the J gene TRBJ1-1, with 7 bases that match TRBD1. The J segment lost 0 bases and the V segment lost 6 bases, leaving 7 bases of the junction unmatched. This CDR3 spans 14 amino acids. Germline loops: CDR1 SQVTM, CDR2 ANQGSEA. The CDR3: CSVGRTGMNTEAFF. The CDR3 coding sequence is TGCAGCGTAGGTCGGACAGGAATGAACACTGAAGCTTTCTTT.